Listed below are T cell receptor beta chains from one sample, sequenced in a study of blood T cell repertoires in COVID-19. The method was immunoSEQ multiplex PCR; TCRdb's version includes in-frame clones alone and lacks a portion of them. The sample records about 220,000 clones, about 86% being singletons. Sequenced material: peripheral blood. These receptors all come from a woman aged 30 to 39 who had recovered from COVID-19. CDR3s include the opening cysteine and the closing phenylalanine or tryptophan. The D gene is left open where the match is weak. Not all rows give a size; the values are once, few, many and, for expanded clones, a class.

d_gene,v_gene,j_gene,abundance,CDR3aa,CDR3nt
TRBD2,TRBV4-2,TRBJ2-1,-,CASSHASGGYNEQFF,TGTGCCAGCAGCCACGCGAGCGGGGGTTACAATGAGCAGTTCTTC
TRBD2,TRBV5-1,TRBJ2-1,-,CASSFTSEYNEQFF,TGCGCCAGCAGCTTCACTAGCGAATACAATGAGCAGTTCTTC
TRBD2,TRBV30,TRBJ2-2,-,CAWRTGTSGTGELFF,TGTGCCTGGAGAACCGGGACTAGCGGCACCGGGGAGCTGTTTTTT
-,TRBV5-6,TRBJ1-2,few,CASSFRGRIYGYTF,TGTGCCAGCAGCTTCAGGGGTCGGATCTATGGCTACACCTTC
TRBD1,TRBV2,TRBJ2-7,-,CASSDRAYEQYF,TGTGCCAGCTCGGACAGGGCCTACGAGCAGTACTTC
TRBD1,TRBV19,TRBJ2-7,many,CASSSDRKYEQYF,TGTGCCAGTAGTTCGGACAGGAAGTACGAGCAGTACTTC
-,TRBV27,TRBJ2-1,-,CASSFTLSSYNEQFF,TGTGCCAGCAGTTTTACCTTGAGCTCCTACAATGAGCAGTTCTTC
-,TRBV6-5,TRBJ2-2,-,CASSYSAQVGGELFF,TGTGCCAGCAGTTACTCGGCCCAGGTCGGCGGGGAGCTGTTTTTT
-,TRBV7-9,TRBJ2-2,-,CASSLILAREIGELFF,TGTGCCAGCAGCCTTATCCTCGCCAGGGAAATCGGGGAGCTGTTTTTT
-,TRBV4-1,TRBJ2-3,-,CASSHLFSSPPGDVNTQYF,TGCGCCAGCAGCCACCTATTTTCATCCCCCCCGGGAGATGTGAATACGCAGTATTTT
-,TRBV24-1,TRBJ2-3,once,CATSDSGATWTDTQYF,TGTGCCACCAGTGACTCTGGGGCCACATGGACAGATACGCAGTATTTT
TRBD1,TRBV5-6,TRBJ1-4,once,CASSLGTGSPNEKLFF,TGTGCCAGCAGCTTGGGGACAGGGAGTCCAAATGAAAAACTGTTTTTT
-,TRBV30,TRBJ1-5,-,CAWSAGGFNQPQHF,TGTGCCTGGAGCGCCGGGGGATTCAATCAGCCCCAGCATTTT
TRBD1,TRBV28,TRBJ1-2,-,CAGGQGRFGYTF,TGTGCCGGGGGACAGGGGCGATTTGGCTACACCTTC
TRBD2,TRBV4-1,TRBJ2-1,-,CASSQGGLAGVRLGSSYNEQFF,TGCGCCAGCAGCCAAGGGGGTCTAGCGGGAGTTCGGCTTGGGAGCTCCTACAATGAGCAGTTCTTC
-,TRBV6-5,TRBJ2-4,-,CASRTLAKNIQYF,TGTGCCAGCAGGACACTAGCCAAAAACATTCAGTACTTC
-,TRBV28,TRBJ1-1,many,CASSLRRTRVYAFF,TGTGCCAGCAGTTTGAGGAGGACTAGGGTCTACGCTTTCTTT
-,TRBV13,TRBJ2-7,-,CASAPGHSYEQYF,TGTGCCAGTGCCCCGGGACATAGCTACGAGCAGTACTTC
TRBD1,TRBV6-2/TRBV6-3,TRBJ1-1,-,CASSDRGRVGAEAFF,TGTGCCAGCAGTGACAGGGGGCGGGTGGGGGCTGAAGCTTTCTTT
TRBD1,TRBV5-1,TRBJ2-2,-,CASRDRASLNTGELFF,TGCGCCAGCAGAGACAGGGCATCCTTGAACACCGGGGAGCTGTTTTTT
-,TRBV12-5,TRBJ1-4,-,CASGTTNRENEKLFF,TGTGCTAGTGGTACTACCAACCGGGAGAATGAAAAACTGTTTTTT
TRBD1,TRBV5-6,TRBJ2-7,-,CASRGGTGGWSEQYF,TGTGCCAGCAGGGGTGGGACAGGGGGTTGGTCGGAGCAGTACTTC
TRBD1,TRBV7-7,TRBJ2-7,-,CASSLVGETGVTYEQYF,TGTGCCAGCAGCTTAGTAGGGGAGACAGGGGTCACCTACGAGCAGTACTTC
TRBD1,TRBV4-1,TRBJ2-7,-,CASSQEARQGNEQYF,TGCGCCAGCAGCCAAGAGGCGAGACAGGGGAACGAGCAGTACTTC
TRBD2,TRBV7-9,TRBJ2-1,medium-sized,CASSLGGPLAAEEQFF,TGTGCCAGCAGCTTAGGGGGGCCACTAGCGGCGGAAGAGCAGTTCTTC
TRBD2,TRBV29-1,TRBJ2-1,-,CSVPNPSGSLSNEQFF,TGCAGCGTACCCAACCCAAGCGGGAGCTTGTCCAATGAGCAGTTCTTC
TRBD2,TRBV10-2,TRBJ2-7,-,CASSLGLATDYEQYF,TGCGCCAGCAGCCTCGGACTAGCGACAGACTACGAGCAGTACTTC
-,TRBV5-5,TRBJ1-2,once,CASSSMNYGYTF,TGTGCCAGCAGCTCAATGAACTATGGCTACACCTTC
-,TRBV7-6,TRBJ2-7,-,CASSLRPGQIDEQYF,TGTGCCAGCAGCTTAAGGCCGGGACAAATCGACGAGCAGTACTTC
-,TRBV11-2,TRBJ1-6,-,CASSLGGAGYNSPLHF,TGTGCCAGCAGCCTGGGGGGGGCAGGCTATAATTCACCCCTCCACTTT
TRBD1,TRBV5-1,TRBJ1-2,-,CASSLQGANYGYTF,TGCGCCAGCAGCTTGCAGGGGGCGAACTATGGCTACACCTTC
TRBD2,TRBV3-1/TRBV3-2,TRBJ2-7,-,CASSHPSGSVVEQYF,TGTGCCAGCAGCCACCCTAGCGGGTCGGTCGTCGAGCAGTACTTC
TRBD2,TRBV4-1,TRBJ2-7,-,CASSQLYGDYYEQYF,TGCGCCAGCAGCCAATTGTACGGGGACTACTACGAGCAGTACTTC
-,TRBV7-9,TRBJ2-1,few,CASSPITGNGDEQFF,TGTGCCAGCAGCCCTATAACAGGGAACGGAGATGAGCAGTTCTTC
-,TRBV11-2,TRBJ2-7,-,CASSLARGAINYEQYF,TGTGCCAGCAGCTTAGCCAGGGGAGCCATAAACTACGAGCAGTACTTC
-,TRBV3-1/TRBV3-2,TRBJ2-1,once,CASSQDVALVGNEQFF,TGTGCCAGCAGCCAAGACGTAGCGCTAGTCGGAAATGAGCAGTTCTTC
TRBD2,TRBV2,TRBJ2-1,-,CASAGGPDNEQFF,TGTGCCAGCGCGGGGGGTCCTGACAATGAGCAGTTCTTC
-,TRBV28,TRBJ1-2,-,CASSFPYRDKDYGYTF,TGTGCCAGCAGTTTCCCGTACCGGGACAAAGACTATGGCTACACCTTC
-,TRBV10-2,TRBJ1-1,-,CASRGGWGMNTEAFF,TGCGCCAGCAGGGGAGGGTGGGGGATGAACACTGAAGCTTTCTTT
-,TRBV9,TRBJ1-4,-,CASSGLGEKLFF,TGTGCCAGCAGCGGCCTAGGAGAAAAACTGTTTTTT
TRBD2,TRBV7-8,TRBJ2-2,few,CASSPGLAPGGELFF,TGTGCCAGCAGCCCCGGACTAGCACCAGGGGGGGAGCTGTTTTTT
-,TRBV10-3,TRBJ1-6,few,CAISAQSRSYNSPLHF,TGTGCCATCAGTGCACAGTCCCGCTCCTATAATTCACCCCTCCACTTT
TRBD2,TRBV6-5,TRBJ2-7,-,CASSYIGTTYEQYF,TGTGCCAGCAGTTACATCGGGACTACCTACGAGCAGTACTTC
-,TRBV30,TRBJ1-5,-,CAWSVSGKMDQPQHF,TGTGCCTGGAGTGTATCGGGGAAAATGGATCAGCCCCAGCATTTT
TRBD2,TRBV3-1/TRBV3-2,TRBJ2-4,-,CASSWTSGGYKNIQYF,TGTGCCAGCAGCTGGACTAGCGGGGGCTACAAAAACATTCAGTACTTC
-,TRBV5-6,TRBJ2-7,once,CASSLASYEQYF,TGTGCCAGCAGCTTGGCTTCCTACGAGCAGTACTTC